This T cell receptor beta chain was documented in a study of CD8 T cells in ankylosing spondylitis. Study findings and constraints: Clones linked to disease, bearing a CD8+ phenotype, were relatively rare in peripheral blood.

TCRdb reprocessed the 5' RACE reads with MiXCR, giving one entry per CDR3 protein. The sample shows 290,000 or so distinct CDR3 sequences, around 20% of them seen only once. This clonotype was seen more than once but under ten times. Its antigen is unknown. CDR1 and CDR2 from the germline V gene are MNHNY and SVGAGI (reference sequence). The CDR3 has 10 amino acids. Trimming removed 2 bases at V and 6 bases at J, with 1 base between. Sample: blood, either unsorted or a sorted T cell fraction (not recorded which). The receptor was derived from a female donor with ankylosing spondylitis or in good health (not recorded which). V and J are TRBV6-6 and TRBJ1-2; D is undetermined. The CDR3 coding sequence is TGTGCCAGCAGTTACGATGGCTACACCTTC. Residues: CASSYDGYTF.